This T cell receptor beta chain emerged from a study of regulatory T cells in long-lasting Graves disease. The study's findings and limits: Graves' patients with persistent disease showed TCR diversity lower than patients newly diagnosed. TRBV28, TRBJ1-2 and TRBJ2-5 were segments that persistent disease favored.

From germline, CDR1 is MDHEN and CDR2 SYDVKM. The CDR3 totals 16 residues. Building of the TCR beta libraries involved iRepertoire HTBI primers and Arm-PCR of CDR3 regions. MiXCR, applied by TCRdb to the multiplex PCR reads, yields one record per CDR3 protein. The table includes 500,000 to 700,000 distinct CDR3 sequences, 15% to 20% detected once. This sample's time point: newly diagnosed GD, antithyroid drugs for less than 3 months. Preparation of the TCR library used RNA extracted from PBMCs. In regard to this clonotype: Its antigen remains unidentified. With a much larger clone just one base away, this may be a read error.

These data were also reused for a study on T cells in Graves' hyperthyroidism and ophthalmopathy. That study reports: Model-based prediction identified ophthalmopathy a median 6.5 months prior to its onset.

This specimen consisted of peripheral blood mononuclear cells (PBMCs), obtained at new diagnosis, from a patient treated with antithyroid drugs. The chain links TRBV28 to TRBJ2-1; no definite D call. The receptor was isolated from a woman under 40 with Graves disease. CDR3 amino acids: CASSLFAVHSCNEQFF. The CDR3 region has the DNA TGTGCCAGCAGCTTATTCGCGGTCCACTCCTGCAATGAGCAGTTCTTC.